A single TCR beta chain is shown here with its context. This entry belongs to a study of CD8 T cells in Susac syndrome. With random hexamers, 0.5 to 1 ug RNA was reverse transcribed. TCR beta CDR3 was amplified by immunoSEQ covering 54 Vbeta and 13 Jbeta. TCRdb passed the immunoSEQ multiplex PCR reads through MiXCR, listing each CDR3 protein once. Of approximately 180,000 distinct CDR3 sequences in the sample, about 91% were seen once. Per germline, CDR1 DFQATT and CDR2 SNEGSKA (reference sequence). The CDR3 sequence is 14 residues long. V lost 3 bases, J lost 2 bases, and 13 bases lay in between. V gene TRBV20-1 combines with J gene TRBJ2-5, with a tentative D call TRBD2 (6 bases). This TCR was sampled from a human donor with Susac syndrome. The material sequenced was CD4+ T cells from PBMCs. CDR3 protein: CSASAGPNQETQYF. CDR3 coding DNA: TGCAGTGCTAGTGCGGGACCGAATCAAGAGACCCAGTACTTC.